These 26 T cell receptor beta chains share one sample of origin, sequenced in a study of CD8 T cells in ankylosing spondylitis. General study results and limits: Among TCR beta sequences, a motif of under 10 highly homologous variants appeared characteristic of ankylosing spondylitis blood.

TCRdb called the 5' RACE reads again in MiXCR, with one record for every CDR3 protein. The repertoire holds about 440,000 distinct CDR3 sequences, more than 15% seen once, with over 0.9% in the top ten. These TCRs' antigens remain unknown. The specimen sequenced was blood, either unsorted or a sorted T cell fraction (not recorded which). Receptors originate from a male donor with ankylosing spondylitis.

The V gene is TRBV11-2, the J gene TRBJ2-1, with D possibly TRBD2 on 6 matching bases. The CDR3 runs 15 residues. V was pared by 0 bases and J by 3 bases, with 9 bases between. Germline lookup yields CDR1 SGHAT and CDR2 FQNNGV. DNA of the CDR3: TGTGCCAGCAGCTTAGAGGTCGGGGGCTACAATGAGCAGTTCTTC. It translates to CASSLEVGGYNEQFF.

The rearrangement joins TRBV19 to TRBJ2-1, with 8 positions matching TRBD2. The CDR3 length is 15 residues. The germline CDR1 and CDR2 sequences are LNHDA and SQIVND (reference sequence). The junction had 5 bases not matched to a gene; V was cut back by 3 bases and J by 4 bases. The CDR3 sequence: CASSMVASGYNEQFF. The CDR3 nucleotides are TGTGCCAGTAGTATGGTCGCTAGCGGGTACAATGAGCAGTTCTTC.

This clonotype has only a few counts. The chain links TRBV4-3 to TRBJ2-2; 8 bases match TRBD2. Trimming removed 0 bases from V and 3 bases from J; junction bases left unmatched: 12. CDR1 LGHNA and CDR2 YSLEER come from the germline V gene. This CDR3 is built from 19 residues. The CDR3 protein is CASSQELVGGRPYTGELFF. For the CDR3, the DNA is TGCGCCAGCAGCCAAGAGTTGGTAGGCGGGAGGCCTTACACCGGGGAGCTGTTTTTT.

The chain joins TRBV4-2 to TRBJ1-1, with 9 bases that match TRBD1. The CDR3 extends over 15 amino acids. With 4 bases clipped from V and 4 bases from J, the junction kept 7 bases outside the gene matches. Germline CDR1 reads LGHNA; CDR2 reads YNFKEQ. The CDR3 loop is CASSRQGVTSTEAFF. DNA of the CDR3: TGTGCCAGCAGCCGACAGGGGGTAACTTCCACTGAAGCTTTCTTT.

At least ten counts were recorded for this clonotype. The chain employs TRBV15 and TRBJ1-2, with TRBD1 as a possible D gene (6 bases). Trimming shortened V by 0 bases and J by 5 bases, and 10 bases separated the two germline ends. The CDR3 is 14 residues long. CDR1 LNHNV and CDR2 YYDKDF come from the germline V gene (reference sequence). The CDR3 protein is CATSRDQGRYGYTF. The CDR3 region has the DNA TGTGCCACCAGCAGAGACCAGGGGAGGTATGGCTACACCTTC.

This clonotype was seen a few times. V and J are TRBV5-1 and TRBJ1-3; D is unclear. CDR3 size: 13 residues. Per the germline V gene, CDR1 is SGHRS and CDR2 is YFSETQ. The V end lost 4 bases, the J end lost 4 bases, and 9 bases lay between the germline ends. CDR3 loop: CASSLYAGNTIYF. The CDR3 coding sequence is TGCGCCAGCAGCCTGTATGCGGGAAACACCATATATTTT.

This clonotype has just a few counts. This chain links TRBV29-1 with TRBJ2-1, with TRBD1 matching 9 bases. CDR1 SQVTM and CDR2 ANQGSEA come from the germline V gene. J lost 6 bases, V lost 7 bases, and 7 bases had no gene match. This CDR3 region has 13 residues. The CDR3: CSARDRDGNEQFF. In DNA, the CDR3 is TGCAGCGCACGGGACAGGGACGGCAATGAGCAGTTCTTC.

This clonotype was picked up a small number of times. V is TRBV6-2 or TRBV6-3 and J is TRBJ2-7; 8 bases match TRBD1. This CDR3 region has 13 residues. The V segment lost 6 bases and the J segment 5 bases; nucleotides outside the gene matches: 6. CDR1 is MNHEY and CDR2 is SVGEGT in the germline V gene. The CDR3 loop reads CASRATGVHEQYF. The CDR3 DNA reads as TGTGCCAGCAGGGCGACAGGGGTTCACGAGCAGTACTTC.

There are a few counts of this clonotype. The V gene is TRBV7-2, the J gene TRBJ2-7; 10 bases map to TRBD2. The CDR3 runs 16 residues. The germline V gene has CDR1 SGHTA and CDR2 FQGNSA. V gave up 1 base and J gave up 5 bases; unmatched junction bases: 8. CDR3 in amino acids: CASSLVLAGGGDEQYF. DNA of the CDR3: TGTGCCAGCAGCTTAGTCTTAGCGGGAGGAGGAGACGAGCAGTACTTC. Full variable domain (outside the CDR3, taken from reference TRBV7-2 and TRBJ2-7): GAGVSQSPSNKVTEKGKDVELRCDPISGHTALYWYRQSLGQGLEFLIYFQGNSAPDKSGLPSDRFSAERTGGSVSTLTIQRTQQEDSAVYLCASSLVLAGGGDEQYFGPGTRLTVT.

J is TRBJ1-2 and V is TRBV20-1, with D maybe TRBD1 (5 bases). The V gene's germline CDR1 is DFQATT and CDR2 SNEGSKA (reference sequence). The V end was cut by 3 bases, the J end by 6 bases, with 8 bases between. This CDR3 spans 11 amino acids. The CDR3 sequence: CSASRDDGYTF. Written as DNA, the CDR3 is TGCAGTGCTAGCAGGGATGATGGCTACACCTTC.

Only a few counts were recorded for this clonotype. The gene calls are TRBV7-8 and TRBJ2-4; the D call may be TRBD1 or TRBD2 (5 bases each). CDR1 is SGHVS and CDR2 is FQNEAQ in the germline V gene. CDR3 size: 17 residues. The V gene lost 5 bases and the J gene lost 0 bases, with 17 bases spanning the gap. CDR3 region: CASSPGRARLAKNIQYF. CDR3 DNA sequence: TGTGCCAGCAGCCCAGGGCGGGCCCGGCTAGCCAAAAACATTCAGTACTTC.

This clonotype was counted at least ten times. The chain joins TRBV12-3 or TRBV12-4 to TRBJ2-2; D gene unclear. The length of the CDR3 is 13 residues. Deletions cut 8 bases from V and 0 bases from J, with 7 bases between. CDR3 in amino acids: CASLATNTGELFF. As DNA, the CDR3 is TGTGCCAGCTTGGCGACGAACACCGGGGAGCTGTTTTTT.

The chain has TRBV4-3 and TRBJ2-7; D might be TRBD2 (6 bases). V was pared by 0 bases and J by 0 bases, with 9 bases between. CDR3 length: 15 residues. Germline lookup yields CDR1 LGHNA and CDR2 YSLEER. The CDR3 reads CASSQENGGSYEQYF. The CDR3 region has the DNA TGCGCCAGCAGCCAAGAGAACGGGGGCTCCTACGAGCAGTACTTC.

The chain recombines TRBV9 with TRBJ1-1; D is unresolved. The germline V gene has CDR1 SGDLS and CDR2 YYNGEE. The length of the CDR3 is 13 residues. V was pared by 1 base and J by 3 bases, with 7 bases between. This CDR3 reads CASSVSVHTEAFF. The CDR3 DNA reads as TGTGCCAGCAGCGTATCTGTCCACACTGAAGCTTTCTTT.

There are many counts of this clonotype. CDR3 sequence reads: CSAVAGGYNEQFF. Written as DNA, the CDR3 is TGCAGTGCTGTAGCGGGGGGCTACAATGAGCAGTTCTTC. The chain joins TRBV20-1 to TRBJ2-1, with 10 bases identical to TRBD2. The germline V gene has CDR1 DFQATT and CDR2 SNEGSKA (reference sequence). V was clipped by 5 bases and J by 3 bases; unmatched bases: 1. The CDR3 covers 13 residues.

In this sample, this clonotype turned up many times. The chain uses TRBV7-8 and TRBJ1-5, with TRBD1 identical over 10 bases. From germline, CDR1 is SGHVS and CDR2 FQNEAQ. V was pared by 1 base and J by 4 bases, with 7 bases of the junction left unmatched. This CDR3 is 17 amino acids long. The CDR3 region has the DNA TGTGCCAGCAGCTTAGTCGGGACAGGGGCATCGAATCAGCCCCAGCATTTT. Encoded protein: CASSLVGTGASNQPQHF.

The rearrangement joins TRBV5-6 to TRBJ2-3, with unresolved D. Germline V CDR1 and CDR2: SGHDT, YYEEEE. V gave up 4 bases and J gave up 1 base, with 16 bases separating them. The CDR3 loop spans 16 amino acids. The chain's CDR3 is CASSLVPRRGTDTQYF. In nucleotides, the CDR3 is TGTGCCAGCAGCCTGGTGCCTCGACGCGGCACAGATACGCAGTATTTT.

This clonotype came up many times. The rearrangement uses TRBV28 and TRBJ2-2; D ambiguous. Trimming removed 4 bases from V and 7 bases from J, with 19 bases in between. The CDR3 covers 16 residues. Germline CDR1 and CDR2: MDHEN and SYDVKM. This CDR3 reads CASSSTAGLGDGELFF. CDR3 sequence (DNA): TGTGCCAGCAGTTCGACGGCTGGGCTAGGCGACGGGGAGCTGTTTTTT. The full variable domain, in which reference TRBV28 and TRBJ2-2 provide the parts outside the CDR3, is DVKVTQSSRYLVKRTGEKVFLECVQDMDHENMFWYRQDPGLGLRLIYFSYDVKMKEKGDIPEGYSVSREKKERFSLILESASTNQTSMYLCASSSTAGLGDGELFFGEGSRLTVL.

This clonotype was seen at least ten times. The rearrangement links TRBV4-3 to TRBJ2-5, with 8 bases that match TRBD1. The length of the CDR3 is 13 residues. V shed 4 bases, J shed 3 bases, and the junction held 1 base outside the gene matches. Per the germline V gene, CDR1 is LGHNA and CDR2 is YSLEER. DNA for the CDR3: TGCGCCAGCAGCCGGGACAGGAAAGAGACCCAGTACTTC. This sequence encodes CASSRDRKETQYF.

This clonotype was picked up a small number of times. The chain uses TRBV28 and TRBJ2-3; 9 positions match TRBD2. The V gene's germline CDR1 is MDHEN and CDR2 SYDVKM. This CDR3 spans 15 amino acids. Unmatched junction bases numbered 3, after V lost 5 bases and J lost 0 bases. CDR3 residues: CASSQSGGSTDTQYF. CDR3 nucleotides: TGTGCCAGCAGTCAAAGCGGGGGGAGCACAGATACGCAGTATTTT.

In this sample, this clonotype turned up many times. This chain uses TRBV12-3 or TRBV12-4 with TRBJ2-5, with TRBD1 identical over 12 bases. After removal of 9 bases from V and 5 bases from J, the junction contained 10 bases not matched to a gene. CDR3 length equals 15 residues. CDR3 loop: CASKGGQGAWETQYF. In DNA form, the CDR3 reads TGTGCCAGTAAGGGGGGACAGGGGGCGTGGGAGACCCAGTACTTC.

The chain combines TRBV6-1 with TRBJ1-6; D gene uncertain. This CDR3 region has 14 residues. Germline lookup yields CDR1 MNHNS and CDR2 SASEGT. V lost 6 bases and J lost 7, with 13 bases in between. The CDR3 sequence is CASSSGLPNSPLHF. The CDR3 DNA reads as TGTGCCAGCAGCAGCGGATTACCGAATTCACCCCTCCACTTT.

V usage is TRBV4-2 and J usage is TRBJ2-7; 12 bases align to TRBD2. Germline CDR1 LGHNA, CDR2 YNFKEQ. Losses at the gene ends were 0 bases for V and 0 bases for J; bases not matched to a gene: 9. This CDR3 region has 19 residues. The CDR3 spells CASSQDRTSGESVSYEQYF. The CDR3 DNA follows: TGTGCCAGCAGCCAAGATAGGACTAGCGGGGAATCTGTCTCCTACGAGCAGTACTTC.

This clonotype was seen a handful of times. The V call is TRBV24-1, the J call TRBJ1-2, with no clear D. The germline V and J ends were trimmed by 4 bases and 6 bases, with 14 bases remaining between them. In germline, CDR1 is KGHDR, CDR2 SFDVKD. The CDR3 has 14 residues. As DNA, the CDR3 is TGTGCCACCAGTGAACGCAGACTAGGGCATGGCTACACCTTC. Its protein product is CATSERRLGHGYTF.

The table lists this clonotype with many counts. V gene TRBV12-3 or TRBV12-4 combines with J gene TRBJ1-5; perhaps TRBD1 as D (6 bases). The CDR3 is 16 amino acids. V was pared by 3 bases and J by 4 bases, with 16 bases between. The CDR3 DNA reads as TGTGCCAGCAGTTTTGGAGGGGGATTAGGAAATCAGCCCCAGCATTTT. It is translated as CASSFGGGLGNQPQHF.

The rearrangement links TRBV18 to TRBJ2-2; D is unresolved. CDR1 is KGHSH and CDR2 is LQKENI in the germline V gene. V was shortened by 3 bases and J by 2 bases, with 7 bases between the two germline ends. This CDR3 comprises 14 residues. The CDR3 reads CASSPEQNTGELFF. Here the CDR3 DNA reads TGTGCCAGCTCACCTGAACAAAACACCGGGGAGCTGTTTTTT. The full variable domain, with the rest looked up from reference TRBV18 and TRBJ2-2, is NAGVMQNPRHLVRRRGQEARLRCSPMKGHSHVYWYRQLPEEGLKFMVYLQKENIIDESGMPKERFSAEFPKEGPSILRIQQVVRGDSAAYFCASSPEQNTGELFFGEGSRLTVL.